This note documents a single T cell receptor (beta chain) sequence. The antigen is unknown. Here immunoSEQ multiplex PCR was the method, and the copy in TCRdb shows in-frame clones only, minus some. The profile shows 52,000 or so clones, around 78% of them singletons. Germline V gives CDR1 SGHNT, CDR2 YYREEE (reference sequence). Trimming at V came to 1 base and at J to 9 bases, leaving 14 bases not matched to a gene. The CDR3 extends over 17 amino acids. The sample belongs to a study of memory CD4+ T cells and cytomegalovirus serostatus. Background on the study: Of the healthy Belgian adults, 9 or 10 were CMV seropositive and around 22 seronegative.

Single viable CD3+CD4+CD8-CD45RO+ cells were sorted as the memory CD4+ T cells. CD4+ T cells were isolated by positive magnetic selection. General study points: CD4+ memory repertoires contained about two fifths of the 164 reported CMV TCRbeta sequences. Repertoires predicted CMV serostatus with median bootstrapped AUC of roughly 0.96.

The sample comprised memory CD4+ T cells from blood. This sequence joins TRBV5-4 and TRBJ2-1; 9 positions match TRBD2. The TCR sequence derives from an adult in good health and CMV-seronegative. The CDR3 loop is CASSLPVAGAVQGEQFF. The CDR3, as DNA: TGTGCCAGCAGCTTGCCGGTAGCGGGGGCTGTGCAGGGTGAGCAGTTCTTC.